This entry is about one TCR beta chain. This entry belongs to a study of CD8 T cells in Susac syndrome. Negative isolation yielded the CD8+ and CD4+ T cells, while FACS enriched the TEMRA cells. Random hexamers were used to reverse transcribe about 0.5 to 1 ug of RNA. Amplification of TCR beta CDR3 spanned 54 Vbeta and 13 Jbeta via immunoSEQ multiplex PCR. One entry per CDR3 protein, called by TCRdb with MiXCR from the immunoSEQ multiplex PCR reads. Here the sample spans approximately 70,000 distinct CDR3 sequences, approximately 96% being singletons. The junction had 6 bases not matched to a gene; V was cut back by 5 bases and J by 8 bases. This CDR3 is built from 15 residues.

The sample comprised CD4+ T cells from PBMCs. The receptor's source is a human donor with multiple sclerosis. The chain is built from TRBV12-3 or TRBV12-4 and TRBJ2-1; 13 positions agree with TRBD2. The DNA for the CDR3 is TGTGCCAGCAGTCCACTAGCGGGGGGGCCCCATGAGCAGTTCTTC. This translates into CASSPLAGGPHEQFF.